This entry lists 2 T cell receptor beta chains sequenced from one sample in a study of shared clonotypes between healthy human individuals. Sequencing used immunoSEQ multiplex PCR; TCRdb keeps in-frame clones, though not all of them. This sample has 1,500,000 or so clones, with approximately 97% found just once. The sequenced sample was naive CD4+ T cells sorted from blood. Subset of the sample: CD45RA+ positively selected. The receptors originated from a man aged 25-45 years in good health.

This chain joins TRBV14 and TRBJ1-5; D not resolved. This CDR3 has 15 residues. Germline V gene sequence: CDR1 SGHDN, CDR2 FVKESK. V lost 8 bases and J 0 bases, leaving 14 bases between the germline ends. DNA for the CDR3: TGTGCCAGCCGGACGGTCGTATATAGCAATCAGCCCCAGCATTTT. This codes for CASRTVVYSNQPQHF.

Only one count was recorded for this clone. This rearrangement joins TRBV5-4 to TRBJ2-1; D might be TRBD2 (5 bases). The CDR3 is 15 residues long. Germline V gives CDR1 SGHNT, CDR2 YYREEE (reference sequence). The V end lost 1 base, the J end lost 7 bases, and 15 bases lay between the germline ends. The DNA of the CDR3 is TGTGCCAGCAGCTTGAGCCAGGAGGTCACGAATGAGCAGTTCTTC. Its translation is CASSLSQEVTNEQFF.